This TCR beta chain is from a study of T cell repertoires in cytomegalovirus infection. The overall study: Indications of both CMV infection and matching HLA type were provided by public TCR beta signatures. Broader study findings: Pooled public TCR beta family frequency picked out CMV carriers with the relevant HLA. There were HLA-C-restricted CMV-specific TCR beta clonotypes dominating the ex vivo response.

This clonotype was seen repeatedly, ten times or more. Its antigen remains unknown. CDR3 length equals 12 residues. CDR1 DFQATT and CDR2 SNEGSKA come from the germline V gene (reference sequence). V lost 4 bases and J lost 2, with 9 bases in between. TCRdb fed the reads into MiXCR, producing one record per CDR3 protein. Counted here are 150,000 to 200,000 distinct CDR3 sequences, roughly 9.8% occurring once; the ten biggest clones make up around 4.4%. This receptor was taken from a human donor in good health (CMV status not recorded). Some clones in this sample may be carry-over from other donors' samples. The J gene is TRBJ2-7, the V gene TRBV20-1; TRBD2 is a possible D gene (6 bases). The sequenced sample consisted of PBMCs. CDR3 sequence reads: CSAKLAAYEQYF. CDR3 coding DNA: TGCAGTGCTAAACTAGCAGCCTACGAGCAGTACTTC.